This TCR beta chain was recovered during a study of identical twins. Whole-study results and caveats: Invariant MAIT and iNKT cells are populations that could partly confound zero-insertion analyses. Twin pairs had excess sharing that was weaker in beta out-of-frame sequences.

Everyone who gave samples was a healthy Caucasian. With regard to this clonotype: Antigen unknown.

The cDNA had a unique molecular identifier and a template-switch universal primer site. TCRdb used MiXCR to reprocess the 5' RACE reads, holding one entry per CDR3 protein. The sample yields about 220,000 distinct CDR3 sequences, 6.5% to 9% seen once. Germline CDR1 reads SGHAT; CDR2 reads FQNNGV. Between the trimmed V and J ends, which lost 0 bases and 8 bases, there was a span of 11 bases. The CDR3 sequence is 14 residues long. This sample also appeared in a second study, on yellow fever vaccine responses in identical twins.

The sample consisted of CD8+ T cells sorted from blood. The chain employs TRBV11-2 and TRBJ2-1; D uncertain. The receptor was derived from a woman aged 18-29 years in good health. The CDR3 loop reads CASSLEFQVDEQFF. The DNA of the CDR3 is TGTGCCAGCAGCTTAGAGTTCCAGGTCGATGAGCAGTTCTTC.